The 13 T cell receptor beta chains presented below share a single source sample, sequenced in a study of T cell responses to AZD1222 COVID-19 vaccine. This table comes from immunoSEQ multiplex PCR, and its TCRdb copy is limited to in-frame clones, with some not included. Of 85,000 to 130,000 clones listed, 80% to 90% are singletons. Sequences were derived from peripheral blood, sampled on day 0 of AZD1222 vaccination. The receptors here all came from an adult in good health.

The genes are TRBV7-2 and TRBJ2-3; D call uncertain. Looked up from germline, CDR1 is SGHTA and CDR2 is FQGNSA. Between the trimmed V and J ends, which lost 5 bases and 9 bases, there was a span of 18 bases. This CDR3 has 14 amino acids. The CDR3 sequence: CASSPDKRVDTQYF. CDR3 nucleotide sequence: TGTGCCAGCAGCCCCGATAAAAGGGTAGACACGCAGTATTTT.

J is TRBJ2-1 and V is TRBV27; TRBD1 matches at 10 bases. Trimming at V came to 5 bases and at J to 3 bases, leaving 4 bases not matched to a gene. The germline gives CDR1 MNHEY, CDR2 SMNVEV (reference sequence). CDR3 length: 15 amino acids. The CDR3 DNA is TGTGCCAGCAGTGTCGGGACAGGGGACTACAATGAGCAGTTCTTC. This sequence encodes CASSVGTGDYNEQFF.

This clone was seen only once. The genes are TRBV11-2 and TRBJ2-2, with 7 bases matching TRBD2. The germline V gene has CDR1 SGHAT and CDR2 FQNNGV. With V trimmed by 7 bases and J by 5 bases, 13 bases remained unmatched. The CDR3 has 16 amino acids. The CDR3 sequence: CASTPLADRTTGELFF. CDR3 coding DNA: TGTGCCAGCACCCCCCTAGCGGACCGAACAACCGGGGAGCTGTTTTTT.

The chain uses TRBV28 and TRBJ1-2; D unclear. Germline CDR1 MDHEN, CDR2 SYDVKM. The CDR3 contains 16 residues. V was cut by 3 bases and J by 4 bases, with 18 bases left in between. The CDR3 spells CASSFLVKGGLYGYTF. Written as DNA, the CDR3 is TGTGCCAGCAGTTTTCTTGTTAAAGGAGGACTCTATGGCTACACCTTC.

This clone was detected once. This chain connects TRBV29-1 to TRBJ1-1, with D perhaps TRBD1 (5 bases). V lost 6 bases and J 14 bases, leaving 19 bases between the germline ends. The CDR3 is 11 residues long. Germline CDR1 and CDR2: SQVTM and ANQGSEA. In DNA form, the CDR3 reads TGCAGCGTCTCGGAAAGACAGCCCGTATTCTTT. It is translated as CSVSERQPVFF.

The genes are TRBV7-2 and TRBJ2-7; 7 nucleotides match TRBD1. J was trimmed by 6 bases and V by 5 bases; bases with no gene match: 13. The CDR3 sequence is 15 residues long. CDR1 and CDR2 (germline): SGHTA, FQGNSA. CDR3 in DNA: TGTGCCAGCAGCGTTGAACAGGGGCCTGGAACCGAGCAGTACTTC. It translates to CASSVEQGPGTEQYF.

This sequence joins TRBV28 and TRBJ1-6; D remains ambiguous. The V gene's germline CDR1 is MDHEN and CDR2 SYDVKM. This CDR3 is built from 13 residues. V was clipped by 2 bases and J by 8 bases, with 7 bases between them. CDR3 amino acids: CASSLRGHSPLHF. The CDR3 region has the DNA TGTGCCAGCAGTTTACGTGGCCATTCACCCCTCCACTTT.

This chain uses TRBV3-1 (or the pseudogene TRBV3-2) with TRBJ2-1; 16 bases fit TRBD2. Germline CDR1 LGHDT, CDR2 YNNKEL (reference sequence). V shed 4 bases, J shed 8 bases, and the junction held 8 bases outside the gene matches. The CDR3 totals 17 residues. The DNA of the CDR3 is TGTGCCAGCAGCCCCCTTGGGACTAGCGGGGGGGCCGATGAGCAGTTCTTC. Amino acids: CASSPLGTSGGADEQFF.

V and J are TRBV4-1 and TRBJ1-3; D gene ambiguous. Deletions cut 4 bases from V and 0 bases from J, with 25 bases between. Per the germline V gene, CDR1 is MGHRA and CDR2 is YSYEKL. The CDR3 totals 20 residues. The CDR3 reads CASSLKFGQTGGFSGNTIYF. As DNA, the CDR3 is TGCGCCAGCAGCCTAAAATTCGGGCAGACCGGAGGGTTCTCTGGAAACACCATATATTTT.

The chain recombines TRBV2 with TRBJ1-1, with D tentatively TRBD1 (6 bases). The germline V gene has CDR1 SNHLY and CDR2 FYNNEI. The CDR3 totals 14 residues. V was cut by 2 bases and J by 5 bases, with 12 bases left in between. This CDR3 reads CASSEIWGQTEAFF. In DNA, the CDR3 is TGTGCCAGCAGTGAAATTTGGGGGCAGACTGAAGCTTTCTTT.

Here the CDR3 reads CASSRGLTQYF. In nucleotides, the CDR3 is TGTGCCAGCAGCCGTGGACTTACGCAGTATTTT. This chain connects TRBV12-3 or TRBV12-4 to TRBJ2-3, with a tentative D call TRBD2 (5 bases). The CDR3 runs to 11 residues. Trimming cost V 6 bases and J 8 bases, with 9 bases left between them.

This clone occurred a few times. The chain combines TRBV9 with TRBJ1-2; no firm D call. V was trimmed by 3 bases and J by 3 bases, leaving 9 bases between them. This CDR3 has 13 residues. Germline V gene data show CDR1 as SGDLS and CDR2 as YYNGEE. This CDR3 is CASSGETYYGYTF. As DNA, the CDR3 is TGTGCCAGCAGCGGAGAGACCTACTATGGCTACACCTTC. The whole variable domain, remainder taken from reference TRBV9 and TRBJ1-2, is DSGVTQTPKHLITATGQRVTLRCSPRSGDLSVYWYQQSLDQGLQFLIQYYNGEERAKGNILERFSAQQFPDLHSELNLSSLELGDSALYFCASSGETYYGYTFGSGTRLTVV.

This sequence joins TRBV4-3 and TRBJ2-3; 9 positions match TRBD2. Looked up from germline, CDR1 is LGHNA and CDR2 is YSLEER. V trimming: 0 bases; J trimming: 5 bases; junction bases outside the gene matches: 6. The CDR3 runs 16 residues. The CDR3 loop is CASSQDRGLAKDTQYF. DNA for the CDR3: TGCGCCAGCAGCCAAGATAGGGGACTAGCAAAAGATACGCAGTATTTT.